This T cell receptor beta chain was documented in a study of T cell responses to AZD1222 COVID-19 vaccine (dated by TCRdb to the early 2020s). As for the study more broadly: Because spike-specific TCR depth and breadth did not differ between the two schedules, AZD1222 recipients who got a second dose at roughly 4 weeks were pooled with those who got a second dose at roughly 12 weeks. TCR sequencing covered some 250 trial participants: around 210 given two doses of AZD1222 and about 26 given two doses of MenACWY control vaccine. Trial participants were enrolled by age into subgroups of 18-55, 56-69 and 70-plus years, and roughly 150, 30 and 60 TCR-sequenced participants, respectively, were included in these subgroups. Broad study findings and their caveats: Because no day 14 peak-response samples were available, repertoires were characterized only after the peak T cell response. Participants were mostly white British, with more females than males. The authors suggested clonal diversity may have been underestimated. The 56-69-year group was small, and its depth increase did not reach significance, likely because of low power. Epitopes outside the regions mutated in the B.1.351 and B.1.1.7 variants were reportedly recognized by nearly half of the unique spike-specific TCRs. Conclusions about previously exposed vaccinees are limited, since just six or seven AZD1222 recipients were seropositive for SARS-CoV-2 at baseline. CD4 TCRs associated with the vaccine covered the entire spike protein, and the dominant responses were in regions 160-218 and 743-854. A significant rise in spike-specific TCR breadth and depth was observed after two AZD1222 doses relative to day 0 and relative to MenACWY recipients.

The CDR3 regions of human TCRbeta chains were subjected to immunosequencing. The paper's processing steps were these. Repertoire TCRs were checked for matches against a reference library of SARS-CoV-2-specific TCRs that had been generated using the MIRA antigen-specificity platform. Breadth was defined as the fraction of unique TCRs that were SARS-CoV-2-associated, and depth was defined as the fraction of total T cells that were SARS-CoV-2-associated. Using the MIRA data, each spike-specific TCR was assigned both to the spike region to which the TCR was reactive and to a CD4 or CD8 class. Log10-transformed breadth and depth values were compared by one-way ANOVA with Sidak's multiple comparisons tests. What TCRdb holds here is the immuneACCESS table cut down to in-frame rearrangements. Part of the clones is not present; checked against another copy, under half of the missing clones reflect an unresolved V gene, and the others are unexplained. V and J calls and clone size are given by that table; D and trimming were obtained from the DNA. For this sample there are some 150,000 clones; roughly 89% appear just once. Roughly 5.5% of the sample goes to the ten largest clones.

This specimen's time point label, interpreted: baseline before first vaccination. Samples from vaccinated people were obtained from the UK trials COV001 and COV002, which included a single-blind randomized controlled phase 2/3 trial of AZD1222 (ChAdOx1 nCoV-19) in healthy adults. For TCRbeta chain sequencing, PBMC samples from trial participants were taken at day 0 and at day 28 after the second dose. Notes on this clone: The antigen it binds to is not known. It has no much larger one-base neighbor in the sample; base qualities were not kept.

The clonotype originates from an adult in good health. The starting material was peripheral blood, obtained on day 0 of AZD1222 vaccination.

Read as DNA, the sequence is TGTGCCAGCAGTTTATCCTTTGGGGGGGCAAACAATGAGCAGTTCTTC. Its protein reads: CASSLSFGGANNEQFF. The rearranged segments are TRBV27 and TRBJ2-1, and possibly TRBD2, on 7 matching bases. The CDR3 spans 16 residues, from the cysteine through the phenylalanine. The DNA shown is the 48-base CDR3, in frame from base 1. Between the V and J ends, shortened by 0 bases and 5 bases respectively, the junction contains 14 bases. Per the germline V gene (reference sequence), MNHEY is the CDR1 and SMNVEV is the CDR2.